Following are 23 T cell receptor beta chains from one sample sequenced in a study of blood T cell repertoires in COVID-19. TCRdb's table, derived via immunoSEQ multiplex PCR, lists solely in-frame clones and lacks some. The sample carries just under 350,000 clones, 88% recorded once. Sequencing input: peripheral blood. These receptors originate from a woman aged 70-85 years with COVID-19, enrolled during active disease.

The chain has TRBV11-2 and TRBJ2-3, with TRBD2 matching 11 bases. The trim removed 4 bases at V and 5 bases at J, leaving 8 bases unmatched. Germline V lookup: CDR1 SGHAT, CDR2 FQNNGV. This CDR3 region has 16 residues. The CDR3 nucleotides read TGTGCCAGCAGCTCCGTTAGCGGGGGGGTTGAAGATACGCAGTATTTT. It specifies CASSSVSGGVEDTQYF.

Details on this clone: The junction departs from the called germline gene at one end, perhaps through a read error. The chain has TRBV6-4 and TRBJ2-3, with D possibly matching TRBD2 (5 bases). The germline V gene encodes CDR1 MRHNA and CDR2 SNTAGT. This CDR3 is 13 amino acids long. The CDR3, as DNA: TGTGCCAGCAGTGACTCGAGTCAATCTAGCCAAATTTTT. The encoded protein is CASSDSSQSSQIF.

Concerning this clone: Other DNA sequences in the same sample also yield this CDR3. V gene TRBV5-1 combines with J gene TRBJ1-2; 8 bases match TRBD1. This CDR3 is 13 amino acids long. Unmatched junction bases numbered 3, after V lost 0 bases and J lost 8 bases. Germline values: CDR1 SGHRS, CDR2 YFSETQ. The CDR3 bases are TGCGCCAGCAGCTTGGGACAGGGGAAAGGCTACACCTTC. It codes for CASSLGQGKGYTF.

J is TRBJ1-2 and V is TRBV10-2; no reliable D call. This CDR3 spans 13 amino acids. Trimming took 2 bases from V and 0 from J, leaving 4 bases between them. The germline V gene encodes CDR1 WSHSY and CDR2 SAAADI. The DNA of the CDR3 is TGCGCCAGCAGTGAGCCAGCTAACTATGGCTACACCTTC. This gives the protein CASSEPANYGYTF.

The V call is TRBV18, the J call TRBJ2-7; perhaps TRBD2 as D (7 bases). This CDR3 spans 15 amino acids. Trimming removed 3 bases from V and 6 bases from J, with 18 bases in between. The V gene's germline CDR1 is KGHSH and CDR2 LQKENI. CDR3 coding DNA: TGTGCCAGCTCACCTCCAGTCGGGGGGCGGCGCGAGCAGTACTTC. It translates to CASSPPVGGRREQYF. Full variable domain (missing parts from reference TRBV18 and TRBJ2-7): NAGVMQNPRHLVRRRGQEARLRCSPMKGHSHVYWYRQLPEEGLKFMVYLQKENIIDESGMPKERFSAEFPKEGPSILRIQQVVRGDSAAYFCASSPPVGGRREQYFGPGTRLTVT.

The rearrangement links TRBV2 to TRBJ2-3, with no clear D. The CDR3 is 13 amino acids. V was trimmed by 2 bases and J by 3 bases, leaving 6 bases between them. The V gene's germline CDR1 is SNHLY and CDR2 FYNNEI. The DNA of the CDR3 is TGTGCCAGCAGTGAAATATCGACAGATACGCAGTATTTT. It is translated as CASSEISTDTQYF.

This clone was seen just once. CDR3 nucleotides: TGCGCCAGCAGCTTGGGGGAGGGATCGTTGGTCTATGGCTACACCTTC. This translates into CASSLGEGSLVYGYTF. The V gene is TRBV5-1, the J gene TRBJ1-2; D is unclear. In germline, CDR1 is SGHRS, CDR2 YFSETQ. CDR3 length equals 16 residues. V gave up 0 bases and J gave up 4 bases, with 16 bases separating them.

For the CDR3, the DNA is TGTGCCAGCAGTAGGCAGAGTAAGCCAGGGGCCCAGTACTTC. This translates into CASSRQSKPGAQYF. V gene TRBV25-1 combines with J gene TRBJ2-5; TRBD1 is a possible D gene (6 bases). The CDR3 is made up of 14 amino acids. CDR1 and CDR2 (germline): MGHDK, SYGVNS. The germline V and J ends were trimmed by 5 bases and 9 bases, with 19 bases remaining between them.

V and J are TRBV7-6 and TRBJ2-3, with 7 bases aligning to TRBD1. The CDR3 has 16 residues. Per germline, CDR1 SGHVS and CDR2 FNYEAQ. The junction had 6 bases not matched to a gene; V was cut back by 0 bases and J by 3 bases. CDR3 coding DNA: TGTGCCAGCAGCTTAGCGACAGGGCCAGCGACAGATACGCAGTATTTT. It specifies CASSLATGPATDTQYF. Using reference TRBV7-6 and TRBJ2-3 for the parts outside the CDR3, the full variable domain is GAGVSQSPRYKVTKRGQDVALRCDPISGHVSLYWYRQALGQGPEFLTYFNYEAQQDKSGLPNDRFSAERPEGSISTLTIQRTEQRDSAMYRCASSLATGPATDTQYFGPGTRLTVL.

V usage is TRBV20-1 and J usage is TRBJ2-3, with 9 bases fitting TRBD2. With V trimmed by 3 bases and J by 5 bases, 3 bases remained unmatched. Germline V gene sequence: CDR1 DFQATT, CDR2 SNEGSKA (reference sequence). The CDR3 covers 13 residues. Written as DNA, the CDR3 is TGCAGTGCTAGTGGACTAGCGAGAGATACGCAGTATTTT. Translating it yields CSASGLARDTQYF.

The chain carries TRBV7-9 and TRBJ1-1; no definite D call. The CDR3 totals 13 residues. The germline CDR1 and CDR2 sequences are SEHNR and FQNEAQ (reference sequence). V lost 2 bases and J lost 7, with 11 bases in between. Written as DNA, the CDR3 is TGTGCCAGCAGCTTACAGGCAATCAGTGAAGCTTTCTTT. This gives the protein CASSLQAISEAFF.

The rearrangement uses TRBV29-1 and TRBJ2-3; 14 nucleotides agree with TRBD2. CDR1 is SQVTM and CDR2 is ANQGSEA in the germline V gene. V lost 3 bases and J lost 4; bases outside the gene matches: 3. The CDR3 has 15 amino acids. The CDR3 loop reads CSVDRGLAGADTQYF. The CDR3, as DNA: TGCAGCGTTGATAGGGGACTAGCGGGGGCAGATACGCAGTATTTT.

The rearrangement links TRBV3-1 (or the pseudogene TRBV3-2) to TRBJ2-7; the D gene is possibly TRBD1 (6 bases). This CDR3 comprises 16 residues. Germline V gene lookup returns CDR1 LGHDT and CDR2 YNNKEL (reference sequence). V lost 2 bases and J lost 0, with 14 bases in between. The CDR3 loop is CASSQFRDKSSYEQYF. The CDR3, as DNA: TGTGCCAGCAGCCAATTTCGGGACAAAAGCTCCTACGAGCAGTACTTC.

This chain's CDR3 is CASSLTGGVYGYTF. The CDR3 nucleotides are TGTGCCAGCAGCTTAACAGGGGGCGTCTATGGCTACACCTTC. The chain uses TRBV5-5 and TRBJ1-2; 9 bases are a match to TRBD1. The CDR3 has 14 residues. Germline CDR1 SGHKS, CDR2 YYEKEE (reference sequence). The V and J ends lost 2 bases and 4 bases, in that order; junction bases with no gene match: 3.

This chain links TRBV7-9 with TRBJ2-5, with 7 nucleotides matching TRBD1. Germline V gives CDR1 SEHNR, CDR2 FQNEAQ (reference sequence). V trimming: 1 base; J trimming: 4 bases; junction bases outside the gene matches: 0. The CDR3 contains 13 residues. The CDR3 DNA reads TGTGCCAGCAGCTTAGGGACAGGAGAGACCCAGTACTTC. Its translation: CASSLGTGETQYF.

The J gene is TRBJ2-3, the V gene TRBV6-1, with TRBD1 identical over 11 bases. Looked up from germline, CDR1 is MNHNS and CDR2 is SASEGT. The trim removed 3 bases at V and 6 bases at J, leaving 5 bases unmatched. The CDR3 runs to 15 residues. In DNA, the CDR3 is TGTGCCAGCAGTGATCCGGGACAGGGGGTCGATACGCAGTATTTT. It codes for CASSDPGQGVDTQYF.

The CDR3 sequence: CASSRIRGETQYF. CDR3 DNA: TGTGCCAGCAGCCGGATAAGGGGGGAGACCCAGTACTTC. The rearrangement links TRBV11-2 to TRBJ2-5; TRBD1 is a possible D gene (6 bases). Trimming stripped 5 bases from V and 5 bases from J, with 12 bases between. The CDR3 loop spans 13 amino acids. Germline CDR1 SGHAT, CDR2 FQNNGV.

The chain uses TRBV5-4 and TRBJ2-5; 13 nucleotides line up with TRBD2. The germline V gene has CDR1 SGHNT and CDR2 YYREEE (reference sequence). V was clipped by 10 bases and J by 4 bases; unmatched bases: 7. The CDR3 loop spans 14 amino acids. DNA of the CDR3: TGTGCCGCAACTAGCGGGGGGGCCCCAGAGACCCAGTACTTC. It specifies CAATSGGAPETQYF.

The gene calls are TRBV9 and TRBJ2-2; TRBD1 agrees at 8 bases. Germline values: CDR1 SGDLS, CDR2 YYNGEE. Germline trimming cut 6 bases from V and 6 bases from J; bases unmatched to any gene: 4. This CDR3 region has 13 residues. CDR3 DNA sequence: TGTGCCAGCAACAAACAGGGGGCCGGGGAGCTGTTTTTT. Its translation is CASNKQGAGELFF. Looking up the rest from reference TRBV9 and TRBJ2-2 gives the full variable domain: DSGVTQTPKHLITATGQRVTLRCSPRSGDLSVYWYQQSLDQGLQFLIQYYNGEERAKGNILERFSAQQFPDLHSELNLSSLELGDSALYFCASNKQGAGELFFGEGSRLTVL.

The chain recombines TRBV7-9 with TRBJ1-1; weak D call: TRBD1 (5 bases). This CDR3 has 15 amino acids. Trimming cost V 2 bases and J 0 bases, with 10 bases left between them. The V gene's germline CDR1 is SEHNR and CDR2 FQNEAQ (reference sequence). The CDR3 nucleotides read TGTGCCAGCAGCTTAAGCTCGGGGGTGAACACTGAAGCTTTCTTT. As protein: CASSLSSGVNTEAFF.

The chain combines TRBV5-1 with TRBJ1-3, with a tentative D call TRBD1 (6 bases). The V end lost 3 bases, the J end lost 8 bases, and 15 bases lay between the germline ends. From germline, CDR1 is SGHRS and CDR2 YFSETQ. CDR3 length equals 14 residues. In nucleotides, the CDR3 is TGCGCCAGCAGCTGGAACAGGGTAACAGACACCATATATTTT. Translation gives CASSWNRVTDTIYF.

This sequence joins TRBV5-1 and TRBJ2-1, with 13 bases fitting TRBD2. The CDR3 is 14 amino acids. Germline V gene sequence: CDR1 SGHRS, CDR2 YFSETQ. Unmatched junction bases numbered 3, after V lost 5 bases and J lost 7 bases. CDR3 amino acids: CASRTSGGTNEQFF. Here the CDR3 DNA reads TGCGCCAGCAGGACTAGCGGGGGGACGAATGAGCAGTTCTTC.

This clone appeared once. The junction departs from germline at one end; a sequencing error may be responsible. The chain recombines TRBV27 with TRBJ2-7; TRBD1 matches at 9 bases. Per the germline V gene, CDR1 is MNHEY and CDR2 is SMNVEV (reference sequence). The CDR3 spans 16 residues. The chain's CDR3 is CASSLSWTGARYEQYF. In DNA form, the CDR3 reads TGTGCCAGCAGTCTATCATGGACAGGGGCCCGCTACGAGCAGTACTTC.